This is a list of T cell receptor beta chains from one sample in a study of blood T cell repertoires in COVID-19. TCRdb's copy holds only in-frame clones and misses some; the assay was immunoSEQ multiplex PCR. The table has tens of thousands of clones, about four fifths seen once. The specimen was peripheral blood. These TCRs come from a man aged 45-65 years with COVID-19, enrolled during active disease. CDR3s include the opening cysteine and the closing phenylalanine or tryptophan. D genes are given only for firm matches. Clone sizes are given selectively: once, few, many, or a class where the clone is expanded.

TRBJ2-2 TRBD1 TRBV18 NA CASSPPGQGGTGELFF TGTGCCAGCTCACCACCGGGACAGGGGGGCACCGGGGAGCTGTTTTTT
TRBJ1-4 NA TRBV30 once CAWSVRQDEKLFF TGTGCCTGGAGTGTACGACAAGATGAAAAACTGTTTTTT
TRBJ2-5 NA TRBV7-2 NA CASSSRGSETQYF TGTGCCAGCAGCTCGAGGGGGTCCGAGACCCAGTACTTC
TRBJ2-1 NA TRBV2 NA CASSAGGAGRLYNEQFF TGTGCCAGCAGTGCCGGCGGGGCGGGGCGTCTTTACAATGAGCAGTTCTTC
TRBJ2-2 TRBD1 TRBV5-1 NA CASSLTTGTANTGELFF TGCGCCAGCAGCTTGACCACCGGGACAGCGAACACCGGGGAGCTGTTTTTT
TRBJ1-2 NA TRBV5-6 once CASSLPQGNYGYTF TGTGCCAGCAGCTTGCCGCAGGGTAACTATGGCTACACCTTC
TRBJ1-5 NA TRBV7-3 NA CASVERGQPQHF TGTGCCAGCGTAGAGAGAGGGCAGCCCCAGCATTTT
TRBJ2-1 NA TRBV9 NA CASSAPSSYNEQFF TGTGCCAGCAGCGCCCCGAGCTCCTACAATGAGCAGTTCTTC
TRBJ2-3 NA TRBV11-3 NA CASSLLSRGPLLTSTDTQYF TGTGCCAGCAGCTTACTCTCGCGGGGGCCTCTACTCACTAGCACAGATACGCAGTATTTT
TRBJ2-1 NA TRBV7-2 many CASSLATANNEQFF TGTGCCAGCAGCTTAGCGACAGCGAACAATGAGCAGTTCTTC
TRBJ2-3 TRBD2 TRBV19 once CASSRGLVERAQYF TGTGCCAGTAGTAGGGGACTAGTTGAGAGGGCGCAGTATTTT
TRBJ2-5 TRBD1 TRBV5-1 NA CASRQGIGETQYF TGCGCCAGCAGACAGGGGATCGGAGAGACCCAGTACTTC
TRBJ1-2 NA TRBV3-1/TRBV3-2 once CASSQSLGYTF TGTGCCAGCAGCCAATCCCTTGGCTACACCTTC
TRBJ1-2 NA TRBV7-9 few CASSPGNGYTF TGTGCCAGCAGCCCAGGGAATGGCTACACCTTC
TRBJ2-5 TRBD2 TRBV11-2 NA CASSLGAGGQQETQYF TGTGCCAGCAGCTTAGGGGCGGGGGGGCAACAAGAGACCCAGTACTTC
TRBJ2-7 NA TRBV2 NA CASSDRELDEQYF TGTGCCAGCAGTGACCGGGAACTGGACGAGCAGTACTTC
TRBJ2-2 TRBD2 TRBV9 once CASSVGLAGANGELFF TGTGCCAGCAGCGTAGGACTAGCGGGGGCTAACGGGGAGCTGTTTTTT
TRBJ2-1 NA TRBV4-3 NA CASSQDPNYNEQFF TGCGCCAGCAGCCAAGATCCTAACTACAATGAGCAGTTCTTC
TRBJ2-7 NA TRBV28 NA CASSPQGSYEQYF TGTGCCAGCAGTCCACAGGGCTCCTACGAGCAGTACTTC
TRBJ2-7 TRBD2 TRBV6-4 many CASSDASGNGEQYF TGTGCCAGCAGTGACGCTAGCGGAAATGGGGAGCAGTACTTC
TRBJ2-7 NA TRBV21-1 NA CASSKDRVGYEQYF TGTGCCAGCAGCAAAGACAGGGTCGGCTACGAGCAGTACTTC
TRBJ2-2 TRBD2 TRBV10-3 NA CAIFSGGTGELFF TGTGCCATCTTCAGCGGGGGGACCGGGGAGCTGTTTTTT
TRBJ2-3 TRBD2 TRBV7-9 NA CASSIGTKGTQYF TGTGCCAGCAGCATCGGGACTAAGGGTACGCAGTATTTT